The source of this T cell receptor beta chain is a study of Ad26.COV2.S vaccination and SARS-CoV-2 variants. Study details: The vaccine Ad26.COV2.S was put into the muscle once, or twice with 56 days between.

The CDR3 runs 15 residues. The V end lost 0 bases, the J end lost 4 bases, and 12 bases lay between the germline ends. Germline V gene sequence: CDR1 LGHDT, CDR2 YNNKEL (reference sequence). Repertoires were generated with immunoSEQ multiplex PCR, while TCRdb's copy carries only in-frame clones and drops some. The sample shows about 480,000 clones, 87% of them seen only once. Findings of the study overall: Total T cell responses were possibly underestimated by TCR breadth and depth analyses.

To note about this clone: Its antigen is unknown.

The treatment is: about 20 received Ad26.COV2.S at low or high dose, single or two shots; 5 received placebo; per-sample allocation not given. Sampling was done on day 63 after the first vaccine or placebo injection. The donor was a Boston adult aged 18-55 years. What was given as vaccine was an Ad26 vector encoding Wuhan-strain SARS-CoV-2 spike. The sequencing used peripheral blood, collected in a trial of Ad26.COV2.S vaccine versus placebo. The clonotype originates from a person aged 18-60 years who received the Ad26.COV2.S COVID-19 vaccine or a placebo. The chain is built from TRBV3-1 (or the pseudogene TRBV3-2) and TRBJ1-2, with unresolved D. The CDR3 region has the DNA TGTGCCAGCAGCCAAGATTACGGCCCGTCCTATGGCTACACCTTC. It translates to CASSQDYGPSYGYTF.